This T cell receptor beta chain was profiled in a study of blood T cell repertoires in COVID-19. Study-level information: There were acute and convalescent COVID-19 samples, and they came from the United States, Italy and Spain. T cells, B-cell-depleted T cells, or PBMCs provided the cDNA or gDNA that served as material.

Per the original methods: The authors estimated nucleated cell counts from reference gene primer amplification. Repertoires were generated with immunoSEQ multiplex PCR, while TCRdb's copy carries only in-frame clones and drops some. V, J and clone size are taken as reported in that table, and D and trimming were inferred from the DNA itself. The profile covers about 200,000 clones, with around 88% appearing a single time and around 1.5% taken by the ten largest. Germline V CDR1 and CDR2: MGHRA, YSYEKL. Trimming removed 0 bases at V and 6 bases at J, with 12 bases between. The CDR3 contains 15 residues.

The rearrangement joins TRBV4-1 to TRBJ1-5, with a possible D match to TRBD1 (5 bases). The sequencing input was peripheral blood. This receptor was obtained from a man younger than 35 with active or convalescent COVID-19. The CDR3 loop is CASSQEQQAPQPQHF. The CDR3, as DNA: TGCGCCAGCAGCCAAGAACAACAGGCCCCTCAGCCCCAGCATTTT.